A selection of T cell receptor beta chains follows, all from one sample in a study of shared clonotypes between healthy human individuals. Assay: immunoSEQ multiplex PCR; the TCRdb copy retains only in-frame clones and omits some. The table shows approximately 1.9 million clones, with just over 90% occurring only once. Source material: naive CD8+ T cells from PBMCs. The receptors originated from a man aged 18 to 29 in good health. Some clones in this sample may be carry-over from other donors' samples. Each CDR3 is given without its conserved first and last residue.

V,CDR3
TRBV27,ASSPRQGVEAGNTIY
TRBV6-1,ASSEFVYSNQPQH
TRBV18,ASSGTGALGEQY
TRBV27,ASSLVNTGELF
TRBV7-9,ASSFSPSVRTGELF
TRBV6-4,ASSDSLGRISGANVLT
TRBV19,ASSMTGMNTEAF
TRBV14,ASAAREDWAQY
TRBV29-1,SVRASGADEQY
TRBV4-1,ASSQDRSAGGREQY
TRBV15,ATSRGRANRRNYGYT
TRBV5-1,ASSGSMNTEAF
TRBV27,ASSLFGGGTEAF
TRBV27,ASSLQGGETQY
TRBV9,ASSAAADRFYEQY
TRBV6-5,ASSYDGGSWPQH
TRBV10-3,AISEGPGTGEPEQY
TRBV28,ASSSWGLAGGIYEQY
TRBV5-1,ASSLSNGDNEKLF
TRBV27,ASSFGASNQPQH
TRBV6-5,ASSGTSGPYNEQF
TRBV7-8,ASSIRGEGGGTDTQY
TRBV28,ASRPVWGGNTIY
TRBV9,ASSVHRDSHSGNTIY
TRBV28,ASSADYEQY
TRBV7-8,ASSLGPGGGFYNEQF
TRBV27,ASPLGELEQY
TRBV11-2,ASSSRGGDYNEQF
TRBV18,ASSPRGDKAPTQY
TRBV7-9,ASSLIRPGSGHNEQF